Described below is a single TCR beta chain sequence and its context. TCRdb used MiXCR to reprocess the RT-PCR reads, holding one entry per CDR3 protein. The sample includes about 87,000 distinct CDR3 sequences, around 5% seen only once; the top ten take roughly 2.5%. The record originates from a study of patients and donors after allogeneic stem cell transplantation. The CDR3 is 16 residues long. The germline gives CDR1 MGHDK, CDR2 SYGVNS. Losses at the gene ends were 5 bases for V and 3 bases for J; bases not matched to a gene: 9. Sequencing was performed on blood, either unsorted or a sorted T cell fraction (not recorded which). The J gene is TRBJ2-5, the V gene TRBV25-1; TRBD1 agrees at 10 bases. The sequence came from a human donor who was either an allogeneic HSCT recipient or a stem cell or donor lymphocyte infusion donor (not recorded which). It is not recorded whose cells these are; they may come from a transplant donor. This CDR3 reads CASSQGQGIRKETQYF. DNA of the CDR3: TGTGCCAGCAGTCAGGGACAGGGGATACGGAAAGAGACCCAGTACTTC.